This TCR beta chain was observed in a study of T cell changes during pregnancy in multiple sclerosis. The CDR3 runs 16 residues. The trim removed 1 base at V and 3 bases at J, leaving 6 bases unmatched. CDR1 is LNHDA and CDR2 is SQIVND in the germline V gene (reference sequence). TCRdb keeps only in-frame clones here, not all; method: immunoSEQ multiplex PCR. This table has 50,000 to 65,000 clones, about 93% appearing once. This clonotype was obtained from a female donor with multiple sclerosis, enrolled in a pregnancy study. The chain employs TRBV19 and TRBJ2-1; the match to TRBD1 covers 7 bases. Sequencing was performed on CD8+ T cells from peripheral blood mononuclear cells, taken in the second trimester of pregnancy. In DNA, the CDR3 is TGTGCCAGTAGTATAGGGGACAGCCCATTCTACAATGAGCAGTTCTTC. Amino acid sequence: CASSIGDSPFYNEQFF. The full variable domain, its missing parts supplied by reference TRBV19 and TRBJ2-1, is DGGITQSPKYLFRKEGQNVTLSCEQNLNHDAMYWYRQDPGQGLRLIYYSQIVNDFQKGDIAEGYSVSREKKESFPLTVTSAQKNPTAFYLCASSIGDSPFYNEQFFGPGTRLTVL.